A single T cell receptor beta chain is shown here with its context. No antigen is known for it. The data were taken from a study of cytomegalovirus exposure and HLA in healthy donors. Study-wide points: TCR beta sequences reportedly predicted most subjects' HLA-A and HLA-B alleles accurately. Exclusion applied to some V segments, including TRBV6-2 and TRBV6-3, as they were indistinguishable. A link between a missense DCLRE1C variant and TCR beta V- and J-gene trimming emerged from a later analysis.

Per germline, CDR1 KGHSH and CDR2 LQKENI. V lost 3 bases and J lost 2, with 14 bases in between. This CDR3 is 16 amino acids long. The PCR made use of 60 Vbeta and 13 Jbeta primers. TCRdb keeps only in-frame clones here, not all; method: immunoSEQ multiplex PCR. The data show 90,000 to 100,000 clones, with roughly 75% seen just once and around 0.76% held by the top ten. Sequenced material: PBMCs. V and J are TRBV18 and TRBJ2-1; a weak D match, TRBD1 (7 bases). The clonotype comes from a woman between 55 and 75 years old in good health and CMV-seronegative. This chain's CDR3 is CASSPPAGGTYNEQFF. The CDR3 DNA follows: TGTGCCAGCTCACCGCCTGCAGGGGGGACCTACAATGAGCAGTTCTTC.